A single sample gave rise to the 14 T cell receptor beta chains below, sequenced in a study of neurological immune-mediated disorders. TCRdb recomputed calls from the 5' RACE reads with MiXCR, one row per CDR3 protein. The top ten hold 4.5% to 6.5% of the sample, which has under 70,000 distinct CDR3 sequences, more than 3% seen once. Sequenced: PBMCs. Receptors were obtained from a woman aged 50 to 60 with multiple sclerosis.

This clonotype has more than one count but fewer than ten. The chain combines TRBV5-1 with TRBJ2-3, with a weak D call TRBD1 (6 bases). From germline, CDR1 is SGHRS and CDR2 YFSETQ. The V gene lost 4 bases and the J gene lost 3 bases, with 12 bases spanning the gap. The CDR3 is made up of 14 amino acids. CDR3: CASSRQGQTDTQYF. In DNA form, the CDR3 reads TGCGCCAGCAGCAGGCAGGGACAAACAGATACGCAGTATTTT. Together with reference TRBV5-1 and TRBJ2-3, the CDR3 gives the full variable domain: KAGVTQTPRYLIKTRGQQVTLSCSPISGHRSVSWYQQTPGQGLQFLFEYFSETQRNKGNFPGRFSGRQFSNSRSEMNVSTLELGDSALYLCASSRQGQTDTQYFGPGTRLTVL.

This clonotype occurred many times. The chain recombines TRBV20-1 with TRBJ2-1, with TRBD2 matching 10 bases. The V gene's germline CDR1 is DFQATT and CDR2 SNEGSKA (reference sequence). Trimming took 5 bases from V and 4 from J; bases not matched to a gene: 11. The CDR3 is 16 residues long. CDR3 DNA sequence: TGCAGTGCTCCGATATTTAGCGGGGGGCAATACAATGAGCAGTTCTTC. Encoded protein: CSAPIFSGGQYNEQFF.

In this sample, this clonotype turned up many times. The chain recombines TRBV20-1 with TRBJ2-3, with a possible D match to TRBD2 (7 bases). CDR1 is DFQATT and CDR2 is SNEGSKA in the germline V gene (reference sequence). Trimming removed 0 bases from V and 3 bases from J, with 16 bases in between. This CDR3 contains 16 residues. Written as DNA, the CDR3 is TGCAGTGCTAGAGATGTGCGCGGGGGCCGTACAGATACGCAGTATTTT. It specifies CSARDVRGGRTDTQYF.

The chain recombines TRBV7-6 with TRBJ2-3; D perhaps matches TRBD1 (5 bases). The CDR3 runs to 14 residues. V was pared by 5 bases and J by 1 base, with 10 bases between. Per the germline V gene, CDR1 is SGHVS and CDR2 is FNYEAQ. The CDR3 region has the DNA TGTGCCAGCAGCCCCAGGGTAGGCACAGATACGCAGTATTTT. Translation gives CASSPRVGTDTQYF.

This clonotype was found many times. DNA of the CDR3: TGTGCCAGCAGCTCCCCCTTGCTCAATTCACCCCTCCACTTT. It encodes CASSSPLLNSPLHF. This rearrangement joins TRBV7-6 to TRBJ1-6; D gene ambiguous. The germline V gene has CDR1 SGHVS and CDR2 FNYEAQ. With 4 bases removed from V and 7 bases from J, the gap between germline ends came to 11 bases. This CDR3 is built from 14 residues.

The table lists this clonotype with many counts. The CDR3 region has the DNA TGTGCCAGCAGTTCGACTAGCGGTTCCTACAATGAGCAGTTCTTC. Encoded protein: CASSSTSGSYNEQFF. The chain employs TRBV12-3 or TRBV12-4 and TRBJ2-1; the match to TRBD2 covers 9 bases. J lost 1 base, V lost 4 bases, and 2 bases had no gene match. The CDR3 spans 15 residues.

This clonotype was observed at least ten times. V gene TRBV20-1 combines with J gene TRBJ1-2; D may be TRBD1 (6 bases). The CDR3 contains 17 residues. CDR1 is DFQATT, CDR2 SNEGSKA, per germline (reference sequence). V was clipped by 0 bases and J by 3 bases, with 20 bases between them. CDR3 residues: CSARDGSGGGGDYGYTF. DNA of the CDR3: TGCAGTGCTAGAGATGGTTCTGGGGGCGGGGGCGACTATGGCTACACCTTC.

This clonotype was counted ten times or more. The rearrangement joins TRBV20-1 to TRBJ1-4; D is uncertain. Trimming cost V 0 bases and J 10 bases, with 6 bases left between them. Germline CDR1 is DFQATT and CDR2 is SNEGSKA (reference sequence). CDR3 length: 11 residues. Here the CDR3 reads CSAREKGKLFF. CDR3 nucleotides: TGCAGTGCTAGAGAGAAGGGAAAACTGTTTTTT.

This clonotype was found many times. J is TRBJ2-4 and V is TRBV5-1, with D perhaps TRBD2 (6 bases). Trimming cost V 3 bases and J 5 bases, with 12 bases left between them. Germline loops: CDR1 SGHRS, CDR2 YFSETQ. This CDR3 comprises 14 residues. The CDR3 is CASSSRDGENIQYF. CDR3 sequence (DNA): TGCGCCAGCAGCTCGCGGGACGGCGAAAACATTCAGTACTTC.

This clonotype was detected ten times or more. The CDR3 nucleotides are TGTGCCAGCAGTGCCGGGACAGGGGAGACGGAGACCCAGTACTTC. This encodes CASSAGTGETETQYF. This chain joins TRBV6-5 and TRBJ2-5; 10 bases are shared with TRBD1. Per the germline V gene, CDR1 is MNHEY and CDR2 is SVGAGI. CDR3 length: 15 amino acids. V trimming: 5 bases; J trimming: 5 bases; junction bases outside the gene matches: 8.

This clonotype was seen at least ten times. CDR3 region: CSAVGSGGKTGYEQYV. CDR3 DNA: TGCAGTGCGGTGGGGAGCGGGGGAAAAACTGGCTACGAGCAGTACGTC. The V call is TRBV20-1, the J call TRBJ2-7, with 8 bases matching TRBD2. CDR3 length equals 16 residues. Germline-derived CDR1 and CDR2 are DFQATT and SNEGSKA (reference sequence). Trimming removed 6 bases from V and 3 bases from J; junction bases left unmatched: 16.

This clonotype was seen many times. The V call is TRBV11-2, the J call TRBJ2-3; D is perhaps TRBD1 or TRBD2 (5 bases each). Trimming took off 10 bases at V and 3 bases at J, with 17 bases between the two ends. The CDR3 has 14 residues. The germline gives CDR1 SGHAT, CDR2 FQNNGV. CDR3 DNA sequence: TGTGCCACACAAAGGGACCCAGGAACAGATACGCAGTATTTT. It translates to CATQRDPGTDTQYF. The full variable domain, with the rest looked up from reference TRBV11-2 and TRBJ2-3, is EAGVAQSPRYKIIEKRQSVAFWCNPISGHATLYWYQQILGQGPKLLIQFQNNGVVDDSQLPKDRFSAERLKGVDSTLKIQPAKLEDSAVYLCATQRDPGTDTQYFGPGTRLTVL.

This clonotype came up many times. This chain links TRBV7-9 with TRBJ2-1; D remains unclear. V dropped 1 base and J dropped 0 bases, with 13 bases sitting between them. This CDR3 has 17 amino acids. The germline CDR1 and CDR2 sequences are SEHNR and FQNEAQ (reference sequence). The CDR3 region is CASSLVRIWSSYNEQFF. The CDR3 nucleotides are TGTGCCAGCAGCTTAGTGAGGATCTGGAGCTCCTACAATGAGCAGTTCTTC.

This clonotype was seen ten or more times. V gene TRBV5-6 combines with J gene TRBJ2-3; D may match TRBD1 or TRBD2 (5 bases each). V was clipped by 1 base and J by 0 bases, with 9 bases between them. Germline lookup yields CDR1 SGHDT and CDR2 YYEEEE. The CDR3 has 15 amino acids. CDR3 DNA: TGTGCCAGCAGCTTGTTTGGGGGTAGCACAGATACGCAGTATTTT. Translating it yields CASSLFGGSTDTQYF.